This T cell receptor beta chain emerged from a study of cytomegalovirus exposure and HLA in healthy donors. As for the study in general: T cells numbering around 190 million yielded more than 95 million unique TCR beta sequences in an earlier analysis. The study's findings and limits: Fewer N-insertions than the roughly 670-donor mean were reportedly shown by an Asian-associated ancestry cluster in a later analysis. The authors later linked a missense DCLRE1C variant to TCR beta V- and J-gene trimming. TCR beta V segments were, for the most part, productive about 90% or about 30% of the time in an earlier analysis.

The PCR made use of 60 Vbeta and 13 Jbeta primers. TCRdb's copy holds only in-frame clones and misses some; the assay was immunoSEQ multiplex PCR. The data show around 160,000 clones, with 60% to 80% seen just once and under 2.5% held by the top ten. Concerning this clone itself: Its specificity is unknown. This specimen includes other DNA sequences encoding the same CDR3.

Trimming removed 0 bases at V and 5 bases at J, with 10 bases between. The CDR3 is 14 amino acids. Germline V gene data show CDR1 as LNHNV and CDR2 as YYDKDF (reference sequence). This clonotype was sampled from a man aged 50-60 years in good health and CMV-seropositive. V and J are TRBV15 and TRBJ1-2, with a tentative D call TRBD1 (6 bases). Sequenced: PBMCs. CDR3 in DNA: TGTGCCACCAGCAGAGAGGGAGGGGGATATGGCTACACCTTC. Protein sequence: CATSREGGGYGYTF. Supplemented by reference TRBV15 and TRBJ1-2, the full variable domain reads DAMVIQNPRYQVTQFGKPVTLSCSQTLNHNVMYWYQQKSSQAPKLLFHYYDKDFNNEADTPDNFQSRRPNTSFCFLDIRSPGLGDTAMYLCATSREGGGYGYTFGSGTRLTVV.